This TCR beta chain appears in the sequencing data of a study of blood T cells in healthy people across ages. The study's findings and limits: Roughly linear declines in TCR beta diversity per million T cells occurred with age. In long-lived donors, naive CD4+ cell counts and diversity exceeded those of aged donors.

A second PCR of about 7 to 11 cycles used a sample-barcoded 5' primer and a J-beta primer mix. Each cDNA molecule was tagged by a template-switch adaptor with 12 random nucleotides. TCRdb redid the calling of the 5' RACE reads with MiXCR, one entry per CDR3 protein. The data show 700,000 to 1,000,000 distinct CDR3 sequences, more than 40% seen once. This clonotype occurred a few times. The antigen remains unidentified. Isolated PBMCs totaled at least 7 million in each sample. This CDR3 is 13 amino acids long. V was pared by 4 bases and J by 5 bases, with 13 bases between. The V gene's germline CDR1 is SGHKS and CDR2 YYEKEE (reference sequence).

Sequencing was carried out using blood. The rearrangement uses TRBV5-5 and TRBJ2-7; D remains unclear. This sequence was found in a man aged 55 to 70 in good health. CDR3 nucleotide sequence: TGTGCCAGCAGCACACCCAGTATGGACGAGCAGTACTTC. Residues: CASSTPSMDEQYF.